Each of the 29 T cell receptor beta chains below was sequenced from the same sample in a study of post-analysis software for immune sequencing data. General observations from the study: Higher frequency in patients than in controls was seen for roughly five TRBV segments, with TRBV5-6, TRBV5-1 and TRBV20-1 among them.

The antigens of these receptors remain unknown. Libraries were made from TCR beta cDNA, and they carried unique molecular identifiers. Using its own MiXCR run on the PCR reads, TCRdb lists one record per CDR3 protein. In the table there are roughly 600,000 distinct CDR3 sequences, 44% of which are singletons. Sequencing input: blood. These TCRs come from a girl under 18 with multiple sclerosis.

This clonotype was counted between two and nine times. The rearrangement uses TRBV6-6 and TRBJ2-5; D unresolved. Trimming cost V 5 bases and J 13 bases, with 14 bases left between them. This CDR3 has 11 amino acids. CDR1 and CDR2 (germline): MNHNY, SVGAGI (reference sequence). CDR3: CASSGGEKGYF. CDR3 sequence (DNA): TGTGCCAGCAGTGGCGGAGAGAAAGGGTACTTC.

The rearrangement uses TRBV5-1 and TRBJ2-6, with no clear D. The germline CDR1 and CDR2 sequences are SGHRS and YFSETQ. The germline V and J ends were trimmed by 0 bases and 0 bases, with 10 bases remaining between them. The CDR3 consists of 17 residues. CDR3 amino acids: CASSLDQLLSGANVLTF. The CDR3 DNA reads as TGCGCCAGCAGCTTGGACCAGCTCCTCTCTGGGGCCAACGTCCTGACTTTC.

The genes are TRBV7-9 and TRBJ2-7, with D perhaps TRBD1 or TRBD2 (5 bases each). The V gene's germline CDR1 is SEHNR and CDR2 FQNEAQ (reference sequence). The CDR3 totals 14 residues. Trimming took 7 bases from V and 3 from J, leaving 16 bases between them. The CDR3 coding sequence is TGTGCCAGCACCTCCCGGGACGGGAACTACGAGCAGTACTTC. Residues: CASTSRDGNYEQYF.

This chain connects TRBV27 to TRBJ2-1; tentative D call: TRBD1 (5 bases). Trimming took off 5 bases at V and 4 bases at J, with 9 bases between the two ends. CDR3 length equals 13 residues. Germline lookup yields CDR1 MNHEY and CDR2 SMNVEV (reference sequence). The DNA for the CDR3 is TGTGCCAGCAGTACGGACACTTACAATGAGCAGTTCTTC. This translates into CASSTDTYNEQFF.

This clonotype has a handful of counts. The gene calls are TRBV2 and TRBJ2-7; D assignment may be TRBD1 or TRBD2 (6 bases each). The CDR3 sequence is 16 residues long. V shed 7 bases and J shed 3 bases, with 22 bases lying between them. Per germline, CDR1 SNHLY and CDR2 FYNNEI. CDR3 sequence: CASTQNRGTIDYEQYF. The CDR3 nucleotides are TGTGCCAGCACCCAAAACCGGGGGACAATAGACTACGAGCAGTACTTC. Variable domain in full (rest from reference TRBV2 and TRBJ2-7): EPEVTQTPSHQVTQMGQEVILRCVPISNHLYFYWYRQILGQKVEFLVSFYNNEISEKSEIFDDQFSVERPDGSNFTLKIRSTKLEDSAMYFCASTQNRGTIDYEQYFGPGTRLTVT.

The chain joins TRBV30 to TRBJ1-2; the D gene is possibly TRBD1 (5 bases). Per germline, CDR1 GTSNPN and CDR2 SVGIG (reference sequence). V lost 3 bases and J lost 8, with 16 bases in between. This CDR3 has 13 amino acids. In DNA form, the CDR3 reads TGTGCCTGGAGCCCGTTGACAGTATCAGGCTACACCTTC. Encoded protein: CAWSPLTVSGYTF.

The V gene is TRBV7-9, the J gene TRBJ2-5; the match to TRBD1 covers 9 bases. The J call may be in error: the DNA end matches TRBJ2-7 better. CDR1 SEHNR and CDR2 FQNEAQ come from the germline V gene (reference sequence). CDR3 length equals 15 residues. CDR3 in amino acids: CASSPRQGVGHEQYF. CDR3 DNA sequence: TGTGCCAGCAGCCCACGACAGGGGGTAGGCCACGAGCAGTACTTC.

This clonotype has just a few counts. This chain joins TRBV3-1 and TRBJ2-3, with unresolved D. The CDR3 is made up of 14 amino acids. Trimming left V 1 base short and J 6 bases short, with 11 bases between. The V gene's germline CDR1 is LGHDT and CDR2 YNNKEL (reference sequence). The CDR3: CASSQARPTDTQYF. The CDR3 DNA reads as TGTGCCAGCAGCCAAGCGAGACCCACGGATACGCAGTATTTT.

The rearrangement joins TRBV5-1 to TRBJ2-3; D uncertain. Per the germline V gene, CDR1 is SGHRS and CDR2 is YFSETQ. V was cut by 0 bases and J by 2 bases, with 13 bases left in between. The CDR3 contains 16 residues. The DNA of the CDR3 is TGCGCCAGCAGCTTGGTGGCTCTACATTACACAGATACGCAGTATTTT. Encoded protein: CASSLVALHYTDTQYF.

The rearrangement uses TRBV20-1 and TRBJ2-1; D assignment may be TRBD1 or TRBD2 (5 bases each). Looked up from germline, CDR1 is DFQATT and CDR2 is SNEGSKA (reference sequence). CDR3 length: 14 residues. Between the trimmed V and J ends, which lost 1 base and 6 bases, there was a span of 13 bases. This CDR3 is CSARAGAEPNEQFF. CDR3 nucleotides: TGCAGTGCTAGAGCCGGGGCTGAACCCAATGAGCAGTTCTTC.

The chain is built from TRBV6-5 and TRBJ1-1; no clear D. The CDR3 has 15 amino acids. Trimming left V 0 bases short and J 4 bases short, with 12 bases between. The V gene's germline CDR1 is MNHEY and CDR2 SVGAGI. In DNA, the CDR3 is TGTGCCAGCAGTTACTCTGGCAGGTTGAGCACTGAAGCTTTCTTT. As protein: CASSYSGRLSTEAFF.

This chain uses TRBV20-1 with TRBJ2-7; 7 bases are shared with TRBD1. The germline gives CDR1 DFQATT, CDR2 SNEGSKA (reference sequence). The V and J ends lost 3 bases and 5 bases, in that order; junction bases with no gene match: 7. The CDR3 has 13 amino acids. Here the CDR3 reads CSARTGYVHEQYF. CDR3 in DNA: TGCAGTGCTAGGACAGGGTACGTCCACGAGCAGTACTTC.

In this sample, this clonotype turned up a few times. Here the CDR3 reads CAISPWTSGGLYQETQYF. CDR3 DNA: TGTGCCATCAGCCCGTGGACTAGCGGGGGCCTGTACCAAGAGACCCAGTACTTC. The V and J genes are TRBV10-3 and TRBJ2-5; 13 nucleotides align to TRBD2. V shed 6 bases, J shed 0 bases, and the junction held 10 bases outside the gene matches. From germline, CDR1 is ENHRY and CDR2 SYGVKD. The CDR3 loop spans 18 amino acids.

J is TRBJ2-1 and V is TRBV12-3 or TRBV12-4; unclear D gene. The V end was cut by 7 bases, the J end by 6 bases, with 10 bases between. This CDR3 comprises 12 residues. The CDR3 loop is CASNRAGNEQFF. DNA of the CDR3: TGTGCCAGCAATAGGGCCGGCAATGAGCAGTTCTTC.

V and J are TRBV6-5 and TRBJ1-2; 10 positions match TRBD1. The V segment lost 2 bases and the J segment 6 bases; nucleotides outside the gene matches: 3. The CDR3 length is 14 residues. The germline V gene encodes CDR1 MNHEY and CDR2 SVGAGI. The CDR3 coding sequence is TGTGCCAGCAGTTACAAGGGGACAGGGGATGGCTACACCTTC. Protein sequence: CASSYKGTGDGYTF.

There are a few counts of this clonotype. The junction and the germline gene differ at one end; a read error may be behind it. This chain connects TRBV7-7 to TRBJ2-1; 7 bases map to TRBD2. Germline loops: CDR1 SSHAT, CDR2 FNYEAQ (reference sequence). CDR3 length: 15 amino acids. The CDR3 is CASSLGAGVYNEQFF. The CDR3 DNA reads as TGTGCTAGCAGCCTTGGGGCGGGAGTCTACAATGAGCAGTTCTTC.

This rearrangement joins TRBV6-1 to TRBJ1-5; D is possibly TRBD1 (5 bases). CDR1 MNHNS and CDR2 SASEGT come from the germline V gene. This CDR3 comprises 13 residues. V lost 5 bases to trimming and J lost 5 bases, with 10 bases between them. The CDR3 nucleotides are TGTGCCAGCAGTACGCAGGGTGATCAGCCCCAGCATTTT. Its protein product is CASSTQGDQPQHF.

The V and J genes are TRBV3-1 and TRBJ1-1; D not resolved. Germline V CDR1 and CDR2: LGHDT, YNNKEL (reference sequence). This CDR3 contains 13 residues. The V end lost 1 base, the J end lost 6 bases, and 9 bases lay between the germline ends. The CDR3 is CASSQVSVPEAFF. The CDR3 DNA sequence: TGTGCCAGCAGCCAAGTGAGCGTACCTGAAGCTTTCTTT.

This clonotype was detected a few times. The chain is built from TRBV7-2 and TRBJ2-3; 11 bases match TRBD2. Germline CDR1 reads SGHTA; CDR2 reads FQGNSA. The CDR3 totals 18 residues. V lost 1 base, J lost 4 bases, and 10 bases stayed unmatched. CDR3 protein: CASSLEFGASGGSDTQYF. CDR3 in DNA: TGTGCCAGCAGCTTAGAATTCGGGGCTAGCGGGGGGTCAGATACGCAGTATTTT.

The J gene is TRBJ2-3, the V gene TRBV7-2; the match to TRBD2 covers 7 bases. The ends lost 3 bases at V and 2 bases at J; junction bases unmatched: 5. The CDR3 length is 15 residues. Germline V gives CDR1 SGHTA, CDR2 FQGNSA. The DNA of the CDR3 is TGTGCCAGCAGCTTTCGGGACTACCTCACAGATACGCAGTATTTT. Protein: CASSFRDYLTDTQYF.

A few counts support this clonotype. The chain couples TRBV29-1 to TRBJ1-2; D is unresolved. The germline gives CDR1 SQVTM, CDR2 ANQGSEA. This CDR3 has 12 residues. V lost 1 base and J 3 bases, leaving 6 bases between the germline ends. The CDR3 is CSVEAMDYGYTF. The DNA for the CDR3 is TGCAGCGTTGAAGCGATGGACTATGGCTACACCTTC.

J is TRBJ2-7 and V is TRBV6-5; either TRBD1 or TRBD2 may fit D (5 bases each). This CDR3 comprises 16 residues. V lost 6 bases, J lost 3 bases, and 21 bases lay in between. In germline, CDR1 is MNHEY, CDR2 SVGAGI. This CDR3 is CASRSQFRDGNYEQYF. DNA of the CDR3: TGTGCCAGCAGAAGTCAATTCCGGGACGGCAACTACGAGCAGTACTTC.

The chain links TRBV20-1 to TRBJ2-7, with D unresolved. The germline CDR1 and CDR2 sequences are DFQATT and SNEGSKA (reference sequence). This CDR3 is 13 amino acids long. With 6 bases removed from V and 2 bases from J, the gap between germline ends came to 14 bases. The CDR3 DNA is TGCAGTGCCCTATGGGCAGAACCCTACGAGCAGTACTTC. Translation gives CSALWAEPYEQYF.

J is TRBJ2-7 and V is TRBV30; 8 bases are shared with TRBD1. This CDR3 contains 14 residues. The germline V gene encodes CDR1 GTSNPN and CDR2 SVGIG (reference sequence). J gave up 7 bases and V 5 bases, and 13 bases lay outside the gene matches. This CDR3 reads CAWAPGQGAREQYF. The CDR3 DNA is TGTGCCTGGGCCCCTGGGCAGGGGGCACGTGAGCAGTACTTC.

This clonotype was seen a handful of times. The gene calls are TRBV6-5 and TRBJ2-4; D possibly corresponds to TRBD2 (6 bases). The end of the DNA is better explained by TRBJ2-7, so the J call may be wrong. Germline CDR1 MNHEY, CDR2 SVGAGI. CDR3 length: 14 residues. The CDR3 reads CASSWRETNYEQYF. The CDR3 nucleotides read TGTGCCAGCAGTTGGAGGGAGACAAATTACGAGCAGTACTTC.

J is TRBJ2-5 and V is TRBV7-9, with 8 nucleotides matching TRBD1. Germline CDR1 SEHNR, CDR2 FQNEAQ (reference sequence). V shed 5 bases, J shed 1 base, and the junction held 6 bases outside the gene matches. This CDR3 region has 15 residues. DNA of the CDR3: TGTGCCAGCAGCCTAGACAGGGGAATCCAAGAGACCCAGTACTTC. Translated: CASSLDRGIQETQYF.

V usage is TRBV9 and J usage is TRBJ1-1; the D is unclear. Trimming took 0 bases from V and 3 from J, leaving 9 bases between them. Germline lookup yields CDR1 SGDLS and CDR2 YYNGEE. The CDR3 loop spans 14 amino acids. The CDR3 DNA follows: TGTGCCAGCAGCGTAGGCGGGAGGGACACTGAAGCTTTCTTT. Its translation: CASSVGGRDTEAFF.

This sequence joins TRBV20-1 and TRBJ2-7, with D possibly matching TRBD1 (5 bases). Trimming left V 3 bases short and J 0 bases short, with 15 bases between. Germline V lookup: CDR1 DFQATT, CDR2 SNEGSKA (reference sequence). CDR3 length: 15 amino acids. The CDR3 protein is CSARDQDSYSYEQYF. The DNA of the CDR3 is TGCAGTGCTAGGGATCAAGACAGTTACTCCTACGAGCAGTACTTC.

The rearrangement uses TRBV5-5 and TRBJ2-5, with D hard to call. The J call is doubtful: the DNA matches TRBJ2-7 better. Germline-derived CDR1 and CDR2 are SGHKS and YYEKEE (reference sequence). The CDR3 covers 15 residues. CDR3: CASSWVIGDSDEQYF. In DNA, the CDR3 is TGTGCCAGCAGCTGGGTAATCGGCGATTCCGACGAGCAGTACTTC.